The clone carrying this TCR beta chain was seen just once. The data were obtained in a study of T cell responses to AZD1222 COVID-19 vaccine. The data were produced by immunoSEQ multiplex PCR, yet TCRdb's version contains in-frame clones alone and is incomplete. This table holds about 150,000 clones, about 87% found once. V was clipped by 2 bases and J by 4 bases; unmatched bases: 1. Germline V lookup: CDR1 MNHEY, CDR2 SMNVEV (reference sequence). This CDR3 is 14 amino acids long. The V and J genes are TRBV27 and TRBJ1-1; 10 bases line up with TRBD1. This receptor was taken from an adult who received the AZD1222 COVID-19 vaccine. Sequencing used peripheral blood, obtained 28 days after the second AZD1222 dose. CDR3 DNA: TGTGCCAGCAGTTTAAGGACAGGGGGCACTGAAGCTTTCTTT. Its protein product is CASSLRTGGTEAFF.